Presented here are 6 T cell receptor beta chains from one specimen sequenced in a study of molecular identifiers for immune sequencing clone quantification. MiXCR was run by TCRdb on the PCR reads, yielding one entry per CDR3 protein. The table lists about 510,000 distinct CDR3 sequences, about 26% of them singletons. Sequenced material: naive CD8+ T cells from blood, with Jurkat cell RNA spiked in. Subset here: FACS-sorted CD8+CD4-CCR7+CD45RA+ naive T cells. The receptors come from a human donor in good health. Some libraries in this study had Jurkat cell RNA spiked in.

As for this clonotype: A single base separates this from a much larger clone, so it may be a read error. V is TRBV7-2 and J is TRBJ2-1; no clear D. The germline V gene encodes CDR1 SGHTA and CDR2 FQGNSA. V was pared by 1 base and J by 5 bases, with 15 bases between. The CDR3 loop spans 16 amino acids. The CDR3 sequence is CASSLGMGRTHNEQFF. In DNA, the CDR3 is TGTGCCAGCAGCTTAGGTATGGGCAGGACCCACAATGAGCAGTTCTTC.

This clonotype has at least ten counts. V gene TRBV29-1 combines with J gene TRBJ2-7, with 7 bases identical to TRBD2. CDR3 length: 11 residues. The germline CDR1 and CDR2 sequences are SQVTM and ANQGSEA. The junction had 5 bases not matched to a gene; V was cut back by 5 bases and J by 7 bases. DNA of the CDR3: TGCAGCGTTACAACAGCGGGAGAGCAGTACTTC. Its protein is CSVTTAGEQYF.

The sample holds a few counts of this clonotype. The chain uses TRBV6-6 and TRBJ2-2, with D unresolved. The ends were cut back, 3 bases at V and 1 base at J, with 6 bases in the middle. The CDR3 has 14 residues. Germline V gene sequence: CDR1 MNHNY, CDR2 SVGAGI (reference sequence). CDR3 nucleotide sequence: TGTGCCAGCAGTTATTCGTGGAACACCGGGGAGCTGTTTTTT. The encoded protein is CASSYSWNTGELFF.

As for this clonotype: This CDR3 fails to terminate in the conserved phenylalanine or tryptophan, so it likely reflects a read error. This rearrangement joins TRBV7-2 to TRBJ2-7; 7 nucleotides line up with TRBD2. J gave up 8 bases and V 1 base, and 11 bases lay outside the gene matches. The CDR3 loop spans 15 amino acids. Germline V gives CDR1 SGHTA, CDR2 FQGNSA. DNA for the CDR3: TGTGCCAGCAGCTTAGGCGGCGGGAGTGGATACAAGCAGTACTTA. Translated, it gives CASSLGGGSGYKQYL.

This clonotype was seen repeatedly, ten times or more. V gene TRBV14 combines with J gene TRBJ2-2; D remains ambiguous. Germline assignment: CDR1 SGHDN and CDR2 FVKESK. V was shortened by 0 bases and J by 4 bases, with 6 bases between the two germline ends. The length of the CDR3 is 14 residues. The CDR3 is CASSQDRSTGELFF. The CDR3 nucleotides read TGTGCCAGCAGCCAAGATCGGTCCACCGGGGAGCTGTTTTTT.

Concerning this clonotype itself: A read error may account for a junction end that differs from germline. The V and J genes are TRBV4-1 and TRBJ2-1; 8 nucleotides line up with TRBD1. Germline CDR1 is MGHRA and CDR2 is YSYEKL. The CDR3 has 18 amino acids. The CDR3 nucleotides are TGCGCCAGCAGCCAAGAGTTTGATCGGGACAGGAGTTACAATGGGCAGTTCTTC. As protein: CASSQEFDRDRSYNGQFF.